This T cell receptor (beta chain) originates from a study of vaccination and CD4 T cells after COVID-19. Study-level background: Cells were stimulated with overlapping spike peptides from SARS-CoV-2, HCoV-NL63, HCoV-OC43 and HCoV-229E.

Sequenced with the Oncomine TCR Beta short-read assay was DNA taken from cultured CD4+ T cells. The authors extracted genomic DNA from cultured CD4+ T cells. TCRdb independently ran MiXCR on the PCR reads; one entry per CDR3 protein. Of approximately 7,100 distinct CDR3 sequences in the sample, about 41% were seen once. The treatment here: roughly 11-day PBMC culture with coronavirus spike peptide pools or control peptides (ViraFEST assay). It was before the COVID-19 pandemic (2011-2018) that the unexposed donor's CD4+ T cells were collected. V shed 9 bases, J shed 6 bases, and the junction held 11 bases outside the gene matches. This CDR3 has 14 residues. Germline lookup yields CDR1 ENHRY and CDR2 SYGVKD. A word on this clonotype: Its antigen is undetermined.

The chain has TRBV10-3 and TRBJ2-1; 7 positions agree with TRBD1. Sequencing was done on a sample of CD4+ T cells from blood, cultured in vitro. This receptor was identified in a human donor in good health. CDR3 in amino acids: CAITGTEEPNEQFF. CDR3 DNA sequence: TGTGCCATTACCGGGACAGAAGAACCCAATGAGCAGTTCTTC.